This TCR beta chain was found in a study of T cell repertoires in ileal Crohn's disease. The table lists this clone with a count of one. V was pared by 4 bases and J by 1 base, with 5 bases of the junction left unmatched. The CDR3 loop spans 14 amino acids. CDR1 and CDR2 (germline): SGHDT, YYEEEE. Sequenced by immunoSEQ multiplex PCR; TCRdb stores in-frame clones only, minus some. The sample has roughly 2,400 clones, roughly 81% seen once. The sequenced material came from ileal tissue. The origin of this receptor is an adult with Crohn's disease. The chain recombines TRBV5-6 with TRBJ2-7; TRBD1 agrees at 7 bases. CDR3 sequence reads: CASSLRTGSYEQYF. The CDR3 nucleotides read TGTGCCAGCAGCCTTCGGACAGGATCCTACGAGCAGTACTTC.